A single sample gave rise to the 28 T cell receptor beta chains below, sequenced in a study of blood T cells in healthy people across ages. The use of a sample-barcoded 5' primer and a J-beta primer mix characterized a second PCR of roughly 6 to 11 cycles. A single record per CDR3 protein comes from TCRdb applying MiXCR to the 5' RACE reads. The sample yields 1,300,000 or so distinct CDR3 sequences, 55% to 75% seen once. Input material: blood. The source of these receptors is a man between 18 and 29 years old in good health.

The V call is TRBV5-1, the J call TRBJ1-1; possible D gene TRBD1, 6 bases. Trimming removed 2 bases at V and 6 bases at J, with 11 bases between. This CDR3 has 13 amino acids. Germline lookup yields CDR1 SGHRS and CDR2 YFSETQ. DNA of the CDR3: TGCGCCAGCAGCTTTGGGGACACCTCTGAAGCTTTCTTT. It specifies CASSFGDTSEAFF.

The CDR3 region has the DNA TGTGCCAGTTCTAGGACAGGGGGCGGGGAGACCCAGTACTTC. This codes for CASSRTGGGETQYF. The V and J genes are TRBV6-5 and TRBJ2-5, with 11 bases matching TRBD1. With V trimmed by 9 bases and J by 5 bases, 8 bases remained unmatched. CDR1 is MNHEY, CDR2 SVGAGI, per germline. There are 14 residues in the CDR3.

The V call is TRBV29-1, the J call TRBJ2-5; D is perhaps TRBD2 (6 bases). Matching the DNA end better, TRBJ2-7 makes the J call doubtful. CDR1 is SQVTM and CDR2 is ANQGSEA in the germline V gene. CDR3 size: 13 residues. As DNA, the CDR3 is TGCAGCGTTGGAACCTCTCGGGGGTACGAGCAGTACTTC. This translates into CSVGTSRGYEQYF.

This clonotype was counted once. J is TRBJ1-2 and V is TRBV6-1; 11 bases are shared with TRBD1. The germline gives CDR1 MNHNS, CDR2 SASEGT. The CDR3 consists of 14 residues. Losses at the gene ends were 6 bases for V and 8 bases for J; bases not matched to a gene: 8. The CDR3 sequence is CASSAGTGGQGYTF. The CDR3 nucleotides are TGTGCCAGCAGCGCCGGGACAGGGGGACAAGGCTACACCTTC.

V is TRBV13 and J is TRBJ2-7, with D perhaps TRBD2 (7 bases). V was cut by 6 bases and J by 2 bases, with 14 bases left in between. The CDR3 contains 14 residues. Germline CDR1 is PRHDT and CDR2 is FYEKMQ (reference sequence). CDR3 protein: CASRQQGGAYEQYF. The CDR3 nucleotides are TGTGCCAGCAGGCAACAGGGAGGGGCCTACGAGCAGTACTTC. The full variable domain, completed using reference TRBV13 and TRBJ2-7, is AAGVIQSPRHLIKEKRETATLKCYPIPRHDTVYWYQQGPGQDPQFLISFYEKMQSDKGSIPDRFSAQQFSDYHSELNMSSLELGDSALYFCASRQQGGAYEQYFGPGTRLTVT.

The chain employs TRBV3-1 and TRBJ2-1, with D unclear. The CDR3 runs 17 residues. Germline CDR1 LGHDT, CDR2 YNNKEL (reference sequence). Deletions cut 4 bases from V and 4 bases from J, with 20 bases between. The CDR3 DNA reads as TGTGCCAGCAGCCCCCTCGCCAGGCGAAGTGGGTACAATGAGCAGTTCTTC. It yields the protein CASSPLARRSGYNEQFF.

The CDR3 sequence: CSALQRGLTYNEQFF. CDR3 sequence (DNA): TGCAGTGCCCTTCAAAGGGGGCTAACATACAATGAGCAGTTCTTC. V is TRBV20-1 and J is TRBJ2-1; 7 positions match TRBD1. Germline trimming cut 6 bases from V and 4 bases from J; bases unmatched to any gene: 12. CDR1 is DFQATT and CDR2 is SNEGSKA in the germline V gene (reference sequence). The CDR3 runs to 15 residues.

This clonotype was observed a handful of times. V gene TRBV6-6 combines with J gene TRBJ2-5; 9 bases match TRBD1. This CDR3 contains 13 residues. The J segment lost 12 bases and the V segment lost 5 bases, leaving 10 bases of the junction unmatched. Germline V CDR1 and CDR2: MNHNY, SVGAGI (reference sequence). CDR3 region: CASSRRDRDREYF. CDR3 DNA sequence: TGTGCCAGCAGTCGCCGGGACAGGGATCGAGAGTACTTC.

This sequence joins TRBV2 and TRBJ2-1, with 9 positions matching TRBD2. The CDR3 extends over 15 amino acids. Trimming at V came to 2 bases and at J to 8 bases, leaving 7 bases not matched to a gene. Germline loops: CDR1 SNHLY, CDR2 FYNNEI. CDR3 sequence reads: CASSERLAGVHEQFF. CDR3 DNA: TGTGCCAGCAGTGAACGGTTAGCGGGAGTTCATGAGCAGTTCTTC.

This clonotype showed up just a few times. The V gene is TRBV27, the J gene TRBJ1-5, with D possibly being TRBD1 (6 bases). The CDR3 consists of 14 residues. V lost 5 bases to trimming and J lost 0 bases, with 8 bases between them. From germline, CDR1 is MNHEY and CDR2 SMNVEV (reference sequence). This chain's CDR3 is CASSRQVSNQPQHF. The CDR3 bases are TGTGCCAGCAGTCGACAGGTTAGCAATCAGCCCCAGCATTTT.

V usage is TRBV15 and J usage is TRBJ2-1; tentatively, D is TRBD1 or TRBD2 (5 bases each). CDR3 length: 16 amino acids. The germline V gene has CDR1 LNHNV and CDR2 YYDKDF (reference sequence). Trimming pared 0 bases from V and 4 bases from J, leaving 13 bases between. CDR3 nucleotide sequence: TGTGCCACCAGCAGAGATCGGGGCGCTAGATACAATGAGCAGTTCTTC. Translation gives CATSRDRGARYNEQFF.

V gene TRBV25-1 combines with J gene TRBJ2-1, with no clear D. The CDR3 runs 15 residues. With 11 bases removed from V and 3 bases from J, the gap between germline ends came to 20 bases. Germline CDR1 is MGHDK and CDR2 is SYGVNS. CDR3 in DNA: TGTGCCGCCCCGGATAAGGTAGGGTGCTACAATGAGCAGTTCTTC. Translating it yields CAAPDKVGCYNEQFF.

This chain uses TRBV11-2 with TRBJ2-6; no clear D gene. CDR3 length: 14 amino acids. V lost 3 bases and J lost 1, with 4 bases in between. Per the germline V gene, CDR1 is SGHAT and CDR2 is FQNNGV. The CDR3 nucleotides are TGTGCCAGCAGCTTTGAATCTGGGGCCAACGTCCTGACTTTC. This translates into CASSFESGANVLTF. The full variable domain, completed using reference TRBV11-2 and TRBJ2-6, is EAGVAQSPRYKIIEKRQSVAFWCNPISGHATLYWYQQILGQGPKLLIQFQNNGVVDDSQLPKDRFSAERLKGVDSTLKIQPAKLEDSAVYLCASSFESGANVLTFGAGSRLTVL.

J is TRBJ2-4 and V is TRBV14; 12 bases match TRBD2. The J call may be faulty, since TRBJ2-7 better matches the DNA end. The CDR3 has 15 residues. Looked up from germline, CDR1 is SGHDN and CDR2 is FVKESK. The CDR3 is CASSPLMGLAGEQYF. Here the CDR3 DNA reads TGTGCCAGCAGCCCCCTAATGGGACTAGCGGGCGAGCAGTACTTC.

The V and J genes are TRBV6-6 and TRBJ1-1; no definite D call. Between the trimmed V and J ends, which lost 2 bases and 3 bases, there was a span of 7 bases. The CDR3 is 13 residues long. CDR1 is MNHNY and CDR2 is SVGAGI in the germline V gene (reference sequence). CDR3 DNA: TGTGCCAGCAGTTACAGGGCGCACACTGAAGCTTTCTTT. Protein sequence: CASSYRAHTEAFF.

The chain has TRBV6-5 and TRBJ1-2, with 7 bases matching TRBD1. Unmatched junction bases numbered 7, after V lost 6 bases and J lost 6 bases. CDR3 size: 13 residues. Looked up from germline, CDR1 is MNHEY and CDR2 is SVGAGI. Here the CDR3 reads CASSLGQADGYTF. Written as DNA, the CDR3 is TGTGCCAGCAGCCTTGGACAGGCGGATGGCTACACCTTC.

The rearrangement uses TRBV29-1 and TRBJ2-5; 9 nucleotides align to TRBD1. Germline lookup yields CDR1 SQVTM and CDR2 ANQGSEA. The CDR3 contains 15 residues. The V and J ends lost 1 base and 5 bases, in that order; junction bases with no gene match: 8. CDR3 amino acids: CSVEVQGAQVETQYF. For the CDR3, the DNA is TGCAGCGTTGAAGTACAGGGGGCGCAAGTTGAGACCCAGTACTTC.

This clonotype was seen only a few times. This chain uses TRBV7-2 with TRBJ2-3; maybe TRBD2 (5 bases). The CDR3 runs to 14 residues. Germline values: CDR1 SGHTA, CDR2 FQGNSA. The V gene lost 3 bases and the J gene lost 3 bases, with 10 bases spanning the gap. CDR3 amino acids: CASSFGLLTDTQYF. As DNA, the CDR3 is TGTGCCAGCAGCTTCGGACTCCTGACAGATACGCAGTATTTT.

The table lists this clonotype with a few counts. The chain carries TRBV3-1 and TRBJ1-6; no clear D gene. Germline V gene lookup returns CDR1 LGHDT and CDR2 YNNKEL (reference sequence). Trimming removed 0 bases at V and 7 bases at J, with 7 bases between. The CDR3 has 14 amino acids. The CDR3 nucleotides are TGTGCCAGCAGCCAAGAGTCAGCCAATTCACCCCTCCACTTT. The encoded protein is CASSQESANSPLHF.

Concerning this clonotype: A junction boundary mismatches the germline segment, possibly from a read error. The chain carries TRBV7-2 and TRBJ2-3; D possibly corresponds to TRBD1 (6 bases). The CDR3 consists of 15 residues. The V gene's germline CDR1 is SGHTA and CDR2 FQGNSA. For the CDR3, the DNA is TGTGCCAGCAGCTTAGCACCACAGGGCACCGATACGCAGTATTTT. Amino acid sequence: CASSLAPQGTDTQYF.

The rearrangement links TRBV20-1 to TRBJ2-7, with D possibly matching TRBD2 (5 bases). Trimming shortened V by 1 base and J by 3 bases, and 10 bases separated the two germline ends. The CDR3 totals 13 residues. CDR1 is DFQATT and CDR2 is SNEGSKA in the germline V gene (reference sequence). The CDR3 sequence: CSARVASSYEQYF. CDR3 coding DNA: TGCAGTGCTAGAGTCGCTAGCAGCTACGAGCAGTACTTC.

This clonotype occurred a few times. CDR3 nucleotides: TGTGCCAGCAGCCCCCGACAGAAAAACATTCAGTACTTC. Protein sequence: CASSPRQKNIQYF. J is TRBJ2-4 and V is TRBV7-2; maybe TRBD1 (5 bases). V lost 5 bases, J lost 4 bases, and 9 bases lay in between. The CDR3 consists of 13 residues. From germline, CDR1 is SGHTA and CDR2 FQGNSA.

The gene calls are TRBV4-3 and TRBJ2-3, with TRBD2 matching over 7 bases. The CDR3 is 17 amino acids. Germline trimming cut 0 bases from V and 2 bases from J; bases unmatched to any gene: 8. Germline CDR1 reads LGHNA; CDR2 reads YSLEER. CDR3 protein: CASSQDISGITTDTQYF. The DNA for the CDR3 is TGCGCCAGCAGCCAAGATATCAGCGGGATAACCACAGATACGCAGTATTTT.

This clonotype was counted between two and nine times. The gene calls are TRBV6-5 and TRBJ2-5, with 10 positions matching TRBD2. In germline, CDR1 is MNHEY, CDR2 SVGAGI. Trimming removed 5 bases from V and 3 bases from J; junction bases left unmatched: 3. The CDR3 length is 14 residues. DNA of the CDR3: TGTGCCAGCAGTAGGGGGACTAGCGAAGAGACCCAGTACTTC. Encoded protein: CASSRGTSEETQYF.

This clonotype has just a few counts. The genes are TRBV5-1 and TRBJ2-7; no clear D. V was cut by 0 bases and J by 3 bases, with 13 bases left in between. Germline CDR1 SGHRS, CDR2 YFSETQ. The CDR3 has 15 amino acids. The CDR3 sequence is CASSLGSRAGYEQYF. Written as DNA, the CDR3 is TGCGCCAGCAGCTTGGGTTCTCGGGCAGGCTACGAGCAGTACTTC.

This clonotype has more than one count but fewer than ten. The chain couples TRBV30 to TRBJ1-2, with a possible D match to TRBD1 (6 bases). The germline gives CDR1 GTSNPN, CDR2 SVGIG (reference sequence). With 3 bases removed from V and 5 bases from J, the gap between germline ends came to 16 bases. The CDR3 contains 14 residues. CDR3 in DNA: TGTGCCTGGAGCGGGGACAATTTGCCTTATGGCTACACCTTC. Translating gives CAWSGDNLPYGYTF. Filled out from reference TRBV30 and TRBJ1-2, the complete variable domain reads SQTIHQWPATLVQPVGSPLSLECTVEGTSNPNLYWYRQAAGRGLQLLFYSVGIGQISSEVPQNLSASRPQDRQFILSSKKLLLSDSGFYLCAWSGDNLPYGYTFGSGTRLTVV.

The V and J genes are TRBV12-3 or TRBV12-4 and TRBJ1-4; D is possibly TRBD1 (6 bases). With 6 bases removed from V and 7 bases from J, the gap between germline ends came to 18 bases. This CDR3 is built from 15 residues. The CDR3 sequence is CASRPITGSFEKLFF. CDR3 nucleotide sequence: TGTGCCAGCAGACCTATCACAGGGTCTTTTGAAAAACTGTTTTTT.

Here the CDR3 reads CASSQNPGGTEAFF. The CDR3 DNA reads TGCGCCAGCAGCCAAAACCCAGGGGGGACTGAAGCTTTCTTT. The chain couples TRBV4-1 to TRBJ1-1; TRBD1 agrees at 7 bases. CDR1 and CDR2 from the germline V gene are MGHRA and YSYEKL. V trimming: 2 bases; J trimming: 5 bases; junction bases outside the gene matches: 5. The CDR3 has 14 amino acids.